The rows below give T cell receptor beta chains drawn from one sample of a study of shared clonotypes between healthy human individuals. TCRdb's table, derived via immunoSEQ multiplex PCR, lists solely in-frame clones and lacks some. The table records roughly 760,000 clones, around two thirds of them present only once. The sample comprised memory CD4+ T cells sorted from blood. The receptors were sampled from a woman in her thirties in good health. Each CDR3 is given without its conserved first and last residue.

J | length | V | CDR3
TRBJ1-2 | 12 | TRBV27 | ASSWGTGNYGYT
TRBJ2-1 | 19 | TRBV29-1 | SVAGVLTGQVGSGGLDEQF
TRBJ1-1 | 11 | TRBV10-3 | AIRDRGDTEAF
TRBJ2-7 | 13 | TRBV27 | ASSLWNRGTYEQY
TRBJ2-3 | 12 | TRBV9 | ASSRNSGTDTQY
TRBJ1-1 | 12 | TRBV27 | ASRVPPSNSEAF
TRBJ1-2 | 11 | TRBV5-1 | ASKWDRADGYT
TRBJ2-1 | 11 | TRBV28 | ASSLASHNEQF
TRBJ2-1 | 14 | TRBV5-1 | ASSLAGSGRAYEQF
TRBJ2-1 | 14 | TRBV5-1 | ASSSNSGSSYNEQF
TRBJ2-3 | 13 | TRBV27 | ASSLLAGVYDTQY
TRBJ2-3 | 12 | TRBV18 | ASSPLVAPDTQY